The present T cell receptor beta chain was sequenced within a study of cytomegalovirus exposure and HLA in healthy donors. Points from the study as a whole: In presence/absence analyses, roughly uniform sequencing depth across donors was assumed. Looking again later, the authors saw that most CMV-associated TCR beta chains seemed HLA-restricted. Most likely, a cluster of highly shared sequence variants arose as a sequencing artifact. Some public TCRs appeared in many individuals, while most sequences were rare.

This clone came up once. Its specificity is not known. The PCR employed 60 Vbeta primers together with 13 Jbeta primers. TCRdb's copy holds only in-frame clones and misses some; the assay was immunoSEQ multiplex PCR. Among 45,000 to 65,000 clones listed, approximately 70% were seen once. This CDR3 is built from 15 residues. The V end was cut by 5 bases, the J end by 6 bases, with 19 bases between. Germline loops: CDR1 LNHDA, CDR2 SQIVND (reference sequence). The rearrangement joins TRBV19 to TRBJ1-2; unclear D gene. The specimen sequenced was PBMCs. The clonotype was recovered from a woman aged 45-65 years in good health and CMV-seropositive. CDR3 sequence: CASSFWEGRSDGYTF. The CDR3 DNA follows: TGTGCCAGTAGTTTCTGGGAGGGTCGGTCGGATGGCTACACCTTC. The full variable domain, completed using reference TRBV19 and TRBJ1-2, is DGGITQSPKYLFRKEGQNVTLSCEQNLNHDAMYWYRQDPGQGLRLIYYSQIVNDFQKGDIAEGYSVSREKKESFPLTVTSAQKNPTAFYLCASSFWEGRSDGYTFGSGTRLTVV.